The rows below give T cell receptor beta chains drawn from one sample of a study of blood T cell repertoires in COVID-19. Produced via immunoSEQ multiplex PCR; TCRdb's table is partial and in-frame only. The sample carries 110,000 to 150,000 clones, around 89% recorded once. The sequenced material came from peripheral blood. The receptors originated from a man in his 60s with active or convalescent COVID-19. CDR3s include the opening cysteine and the closing phenylalanine or tryptophan. Each record gives: V gene, J gene, clone size, D gene, CDR3 protein, CDR3 DNA. The D gene is left open where the match is weak. Expanded clones get a size class; other rows say once, few or many, or leave the size out.

TRBV12-3/TRBV12-4	TRBJ1-1	NA	NA	CASSPNPQGAAFF	TGTGCCAGCAGCCCGAACCCACAGGGTGCGGCTTTCTTT
TRBV4-3	TRBJ1-2	NA	TRBD1	CASSLRTGGFFDGYTF	TGCGCCAGCAGCCTCCGGACAGGGGGCTTCTTTGATGGCTACACCTTC
TRBV3-1/TRBV3-2	TRBJ2-1	NA	TRBD2	CASSLPTLAGNNEQFF	TGTGCCAGCAGTCTCCCTACCCTAGCGGGGAACAATGAGCAGTTCTTC
TRBV28	TRBJ1-6	NA	NA	CASGEPWPSPLHF	TGTGCCAGCGGGGAGCCATGGCCTTCACCCCTCCACTTT
TRBV6-5	TRBJ2-1	NA	TRBD2	CASSSPGLAGYEQFF	TGTGCCAGCAGTTCACCGGGACTAGCGGGATATGAGCAGTTCTTC
TRBV5-1	TRBJ1-2	NA	NA	CASSLGAYGYTF	TGCGCCAGCAGCTTAGGAGCCTATGGCTACACCTTC
TRBV28	TRBJ2-5	NA	TRBD2	CASGTGGVSSLLETQYF	TGTGCCAGCGGGACGGGGGGGGTTAGTTCGCTTTTGGAGACCCAGTACTTC
TRBV5-4	TRBJ2-7	once	TRBD2	CASSLVSGNLRYEQYF	TGTGCCAGCAGCTTGGTTAGCGGGAACCTCCGCTACGAGCAGTACTTC
TRBV7-2	TRBJ1-2	once	NA	CASSLGFRLRDSNYGYTF	TGTGCCAGCAGCTTAGGATTTCGTTTGAGGGATTCTAACTATGGCTACACCTTC
TRBV2	TRBJ2-2	once	TRBD1	CASRPDRGGTGELFF	TGTGCCAGCAGGCCCGACAGGGGGGGCACCGGGGAGCTGTTTTTT
TRBV5-1	TRBJ2-7	NA	TRBD2	CASSLQVTSGREQYF	TGCGCCAGCAGCTTGCAGGTGACTAGCGGGAGAGAGCAGTACTTC
TRBV28	TRBJ1-2	NA	TRBD1	CASSLQGGVDYGYTF	TGTGCCAGCAGTTTGCAGGGGGGAGTCGACTATGGCTACACCTTC
TRBV7-3	TRBJ2-3	NA	NA	CASSLIGLTDTQYF	TGTGCCAGCAGCTTAATTGGCCTCACAGATACGCAGTATTTT
TRBV2	TRBJ2-5	NA	NA	CASRDGLGETQYF	TGTGCCAGCAGGGACGGACTGGGAGAGACCCAGTACTTC
TRBV28	TRBJ1-2	NA	TRBD1	CASRRQGAEPNYGYTF	TGTGCCAGCAGACGACAGGGGGCCGAACCTAACTATGGCTACACCTTC
TRBV6-2/TRBV6-3	TRBJ1-2	once	NA	CASSYGGGYGYTF	TGTGCCAGCAGTTACGGCGGGGGCTATGGCTACACCTTC
TRBV30	TRBJ2-5	few	NA	CAWSSTGWETQYF	TGTGCCTGGAGTAGCACAGGGTGGGAGACCCAGTACTTC
TRBV7-2	TRBJ1-1	NA	NA	CASSLSSSADTEAFF	TGTGCCAGCAGCTTGTCCTCTTCCGCGGACACTGAAGCTTTCTTT
TRBV21-1	TRBJ2-3	NA	NA	CASSPAREVRDTQYF	TGTGCCAGCAGCCCAGCGCGGGAGGTCCGGGATACGCAGTATTTT
TRBV4-1	TRBJ1-3	NA	NA	CASSQDAPAGNTIYF	TGCGCCAGCAGCCAAGATGCACCGGCTGGAAACACCATATATTTT
TRBV19	TRBJ2-7	NA	TRBD1	CASSKGQGTYEQYF	TGTGCCAGTAGTAAAGGACAGGGGACCTACGAGCAGTACTTC
TRBV11-2	TRBJ1-1	NA	NA	CASSSTGKGTEAFF	TGTGCCAGCAGCTCTACCGGGAAAGGTACTGAAGCTTTCTTT
TRBV4-1	TRBJ1-6	NA	NA	CASSFRDLALGNSPLHF	TGCGCCAGCAGCTTCCGGGACTTGGCCCTCGGTAATTCACCCCTCCACTTT
TRBV30	TRBJ1-2	NA	TRBD1	CAWSVQGGADGYTF	TGTGCCTGGAGTGTACAAGGGGGCGCGGATGGCTACACCTTC
TRBV6-5	TRBJ2-7	NA	NA	CASSTAYEQYF	TGTGCCAGCAGTACAGCCTACGAGCAGTACTTC
TRBV29-1	TRBJ2-7	NA	TRBD2	CSVLAGGSYEQYF	TGCAGCGTCCTAGCGGGAGGGTCCTACGAGCAGTACTTC
TRBV6-1	TRBJ1-5	NA	NA	CASSEALRQGYGQPQHF	TGTGCCAGCAGTGAAGCGCTTCGGCAGGGGTACGGTCAGCCCCAGCATTTT
TRBV6-5	TRBJ1-2	NA	TRBD1	CASKPGQGIGGYTF	TGTGCCAGCAAACCTGGACAGGGTATTGGTGGCTACACCTTC
TRBV7-9	TRBJ1-6	NA	NA	CASSLGRGSSPLHF	TGTGCCAGCAGCTTAGGAAGGGGGTCCTCACCCCTCCACTTT
TRBV19	TRBJ1-2	NA	NA	CASSISGQYYGYTF	TGTGCCAGTAGTATATCTGGGCAATACTATGGCTACACCTTC
TRBV28	TRBJ2-7	NA	NA	CASTYSVSSYEQYF	TGTGCCAGCACCTACAGTGTAAGCTCCTACGAGCAGTACTTC
TRBV19	TRBJ2-1	NA	NA	CASSQGTSTDEQFF	TGTGCCAGTTCCCAGGGTACCTCTACCGATGAGCAGTTCTTC
TRBV19	TRBJ2-1	NA	NA	CASRWEGGPNEQFF	TGTGCCAGTAGGTGGGAGGGGGGGCCCAATGAGCAGTTCTTC